This TCR beta chain came from a study of T cell clones after liver transplantation. Study details: A pre-transplant mixed lymphocyte reaction with TCRbeta sequencing defined graft-donor-reactive clones followed in post-transplant blood. Study-level findings and limits: Conclusions were preliminary, with small, heterogeneous patient groups.

Worth noting for this clone: Its antigen remains unknown.

The germline V gene encodes CDR1 SEHNR and CDR2 FQNEAQ (reference sequence). The V and J ends lost 3 bases and 7 bases, in that order; junction bases with no gene match: 7. The CDR3 length is 15 residues. TCRdb keeps only in-frame clones here, not all; method: immunoSEQ multiplex PCR. This sample has some 80,000 clones, with 84% found just once. The TCR comes from a human patient who received a liver transplant. The graft donor may account for some of the T cells. The rearrangement uses TRBV7-9 and TRBJ2-1; 9 nucleotides match TRBD1. Sample: CD4+ T cells from blood, taken 48 months after liver transplant. CDR3 sequence: CASSFVWTGVNEQFF. As DNA, the CDR3 is TGTGCCAGCAGCTTTGTCTGGACAGGGGTTAATGAGCAGTTCTTC.